What follows is one TCR beta chain and its context. Profiled with immunoSEQ multiplex PCR; TCRdb holds only in-frame clones, not every one. Of more than 250,000 clones listed, roughly 90% were seen once; the top ten hold about 18%. Germline V lookup: CDR1 SQVTM, CDR2 ANQGSEA. Losses at the gene ends were 1 base for V and 0 bases for J; bases not matched to a gene: 11. The CDR3 spans 19 residues. This record belongs to a study of blood T cell repertoires in COVID-19. Two consecutive negative NP/OP PCR tests, clearance, or resolved symptoms defined Cohort 3 recovery. This clonotype was sampled from a woman in her twenties or thirties who had recovered from COVID-19. This chain uses TRBV29-1 with TRBJ2-1; TRBD2 matches 11 bases. The sample comprised PBMCs or T cells enriched from blood (not recorded which). This chain's CDR3 is CSVEASGLAASSSYNEQFF. The CDR3 DNA is TGCAGCGTTGAAGCCTCGGGACTAGCGGCTTCGAGCTCCTACAATGAGCAGTTCTTC.